This T cell receptor (beta chain) was obtained from a study of prognosis after radiotherapy for stage I lung cancer. About the research overall: Several patients had tumors that were squamous cell carcinoma, and twelve had adenocarcinoma. The biologically effective dose of the SBRT radiotherapy was at least 100 Gy, given over 3 to 5 fractions. Study outcomes and limitations: The authors reported that TRBV and TRBJ gene usage differed between patients with and without metastases. Patients developing distant metastases showed lower Shannon entropy after stereotactic body radiation therapy.

Using two-round multiplex PCR, the authors amplified TCR beta CDR3 from genomic DNA. First-round PCR used primers specific to each TRBV and TRBJ gene. TCRdb processed the multiplex PCR reads anew with MiXCR; each CDR3 protein has one entry. The sample has roughly 13,000 distinct CDR3 sequences, roughly 52% seen once. This clonotype appeared a single time. Its specificity is unknown. The V and J ends lost 1 base and 6 bases respectively, with 7 bases between them. Germline values: CDR1 SGHAT, CDR2 FQNNGV. CDR3 size: 13 residues. The source of this sequence is a donor older than 45 with non-small cell lung cancer. This rearrangement joins TRBV11-2 to TRBJ2-1; D is unresolved. The sample was PBMCs, taken before or after stereotactic body radiation therapy (not recorded which). This chain's CDR3 is CASSLGVGNEQFF. CDR3 bases: TGTGCCAGCAGCTTAGGGGTTGGCAATGAGCAGTTCTTC. The whole variable domain, remainder taken from reference TRBV11-2 and TRBJ2-1, is EAGVAQSPRYKIIEKRQSVAFWCNPISGHATLYWYQQILGQGPKLLIQFQNNGVVDDSQLPKDRFSAERLKGVDSTLKIQPAKLEDSAVYLCASSLGVGNEQFFGPGTRLTVL.